The present T cell receptor beta chain was sequenced within a study of T cell repertoires and Cas9 in healthy adults. Study context: CD4 and CD8 compartments: SpCas9-reactive T cells profiled for potency, cytotoxicity, lineage. Study observations and caveats: In vitro, SpCas9-reactive Tregs were reported to curb effector T cell proliferation and function.

TCRdb's table, derived via immunoSEQ multiplex PCR, lists solely in-frame clones and lacks some. The data show tens of thousands of clones, around 92% seen once. The germline V gene has CDR1 SGHDT and CDR2 YYEEEE. V lost 1 base and J lost 4, with 14 bases in between. The CDR3 is 16 residues long. A remark on this clone: Antigen unknown.

Sequencing was carried out using CD4+ effector T cells (CD127+, CD25-, CD137-, CD154-) from PBMCs; culture status not recorded. This clonotype was sampled from a human donor in good health. The chain joins TRBV5-6 to TRBJ2-2; D is possibly TRBD1 (6 bases). CDR3 DNA sequence: TGTGCCAGCAGCTTGTTGCAGGGGTATAGCACCGGGGAGCTGTTTTTT. Translating gives CASSLLQGYSTGELFF.